These 28 T cell receptor beta chains were sequenced from one sample in a study of OX40 agonist ivuxolimab in advanced cancers. The library was built by means of the immunoSEQ multiplex PCR assay. In TCRdb, the immuneACCESS table is reduced to in-frame sequences with V and J assigned. These tables do not hold every clone; where another copy was compared, an unresolved V gene accounts for under half, and the others remain unexplained. The sample data list about 61,000 clones, and approximately 89% of these were observed just once. Of the sample, about 18% is held by the ten largest clones. The sequences come from CD4+ or CD8+ T cells sorted from blood, collected in a trial of the OX40 agonist ivuxolimab. These receptors came from an adult with an advanced solid tumor such as melanoma, head and neck, liver or kidney cancer.

The chain is built from TRBV2 and TRBJ2-1; D is ambiguous. The ends were cut back, 6 bases at V and 5 bases at J, with 11 bases in the middle. CDR1 SNHLY and CDR2 FYNNEI come from the germline V gene. The CDR3 consists of 13 residues. The CDR3 protein is CASRNSTNNEQFF. CDR3 DNA: TGTGCCAGCAGAAATTCTACAAACAATGAGCAGTTCTTC.

The CDR3 DNA is TGTGCCAGCAGTTCATATACTAGCGATTACTACGAGCAGTACTTC. It is translated as CASSSYTSDYYEQYF. V usage is TRBV28 and J usage is TRBJ2-7; 7 bases fit TRBD2. CDR3 length equals 15 residues. The trim removed 4 bases at V and 3 bases at J, leaving 9 bases unmatched. Germline CDR1 is MDHEN and CDR2 is SYDVKM.

Points on this clone: The same CDR3 also results from other DNA sequences found in this sample. The chain joins TRBV28 to TRBJ2-7; unclear D gene. The CDR3 has 12 amino acids. Germline-derived CDR1 and CDR2 are MDHEN and SYDVKM. The ends were cut back, 3 bases at V and 2 bases at J, with 5 bases in the middle. In nucleotides, the CDR3 is TGTGCCAGCAGTTTGACTGCCTACGAGCAGTACTTC. Protein product: CASSLTAYEQYF. The full variable domain, its missing parts supplied by reference TRBV28 and TRBJ2-7, is DVKVTQSSRYLVKRTGEKVFLECVQDMDHENMFWYRQDPGLGLRLIYFSYDVKMKEKGDIPEGYSVSREKKERFSLILESASTNQTSMYLCASSLTAYEQYFGPGTRLTVT.

This CDR3 reads CASSFQGNNSPLHF. CDR3 nucleotides: TGTGCCAGCAGTTTTCAGGGTAATAATTCACCCCTCCACTTT. V and J are TRBV27 and TRBJ1-6, with D perhaps TRBD1 (5 bases). CDR1 is MNHEY and CDR2 is SMNVEV in the germline V gene (reference sequence). The V gene lost 3 bases and the J gene lost 5 bases, with 8 bases spanning the gap. The CDR3 runs to 14 residues.

The chain employs TRBV28 and TRBJ2-1; TRBD1 matches 12 bases. The CDR3 consists of 15 residues. The V gene end was trimmed by 3 bases and the J gene end by 7 bases; junction bases not matched to a gene: 4. CDR1 is MDHEN and CDR2 is SYDVKM in the germline V gene. The CDR3 DNA is TGTGCCAGCAGTTTTAGGGACAGGGGGCTTAATGAGCAGTTCTTC. Amino acid sequence: CASSFRDRGLNEQFF.

The genes are TRBV7-9 and TRBJ1-2, with D perhaps matching TRBD1 (5 bases). The CDR3 sequence is 13 residues long. The germline CDR1 and CDR2 sequences are SEHNR and FQNEAQ (reference sequence). V was cut by 3 bases and J by 3 bases, with 8 bases left in between. The CDR3 DNA is TGTGCCAGCAGCTTCGGAGGGGACTATGGCTACACCTTC. Residues: CASSFGGDYGYTF.

The chain recombines TRBV18 with TRBJ1-1; D is perhaps TRBD1 (6 bases). CDR1 KGHSH and CDR2 LQKENI come from the germline V gene. CDR3 length: 13 residues. With 8 bases removed from V and 1 base from J, the gap between germline ends came to 11 bases. The CDR3: CASTPTGNTEAFF. For the CDR3, the DNA is TGTGCCAGCACTCCGACAGGGAACACTGAAGCTTTCTTT. Combining the CDR3 with reference TRBV18 and TRBJ1-1 gives the whole variable domain NAGVMQNPRHLVRRRGQEARLRCSPMKGHSHVYWYRQLPEEGLKFMVYLQKENIIDESGMPKERFSAEFPKEGPSILRIQQVVRGDSAAYFCASTPTGNTEAFFGQGTRLTVV.

This clone appeared a single time. The chain is built from TRBV4-3 and TRBJ2-4; 9 nucleotides match TRBD1. V lost 0 bases to trimming and J lost 0 bases; unmatched junction nucleotides: 3. CDR1 LGHNA and CDR2 YSLEER come from the germline V gene. The CDR3 has 17 amino acids. The CDR3 spells CASSQDEGQGAKNIQYF. CDR3 in DNA: TGCGCCAGCAGCCAAGATGAGGGACAGGGAGCCAAAAACATTCAGTACTTC.

This clone is a singleton in its sample. This chain joins TRBV5-1 and TRBJ2-7; D not certain. V was shortened by 2 bases and J by 7 bases, with 13 bases between the two germline ends. CDR3 length: 13 residues. Germline CDR1 is SGHRS and CDR2 is YFSETQ. In nucleotides, the CDR3 is TGCGCCAGCAGCTTTCTATGGGGTGAGGAGCAGTACTTC. It translates to CASSFLWGEEQYF.

The genes are TRBV6-1 and TRBJ2-1, with D hard to call. In germline, CDR1 is MNHNS, CDR2 SASEGT. V was shortened by 4 bases and J by 6 bases, with 16 bases between the two germline ends. CDR3 length: 15 amino acids. Here the CDR3 reads CASSGAVDLPNEQFF. In nucleotides, the CDR3 is TGTGCCAGCAGTGGGGCCGTAGACCTCCCCAATGAGCAGTTCTTC.

This chain connects TRBV7-9 to TRBJ2-7, with D perhaps TRBD1 (6 bases). Germline V lookup: CDR1 SEHNR, CDR2 FQNEAQ (reference sequence). This CDR3 comprises 13 residues. Trimming took off 5 bases at V and 6 bases at J, with 14 bases between the two ends. CDR3 protein: CASSTLQGSEQYF. CDR3 nucleotide sequence: TGTGCCAGCAGCACCCTACAGGGATCCGAGCAGTACTTC.

The chain uses TRBV19 and TRBJ1-3; D unresolved. The CDR3 sequence is 14 residues long. CDR1 is LNHDA and CDR2 is SQIVND in the germline V gene (reference sequence). V was trimmed by 3 bases and J by 2 bases, leaving 8 bases between them. The CDR3 bases are TGTGCCAGTAGTATTTTGGCAGCTGGAAACACCATATATTTT. It specifies CASSILAAGNTIYF.

The V call is TRBV5-6, the J call TRBJ2-5; no firm D call. CDR1 SGHDT and CDR2 YYEEEE come from the germline V gene. The CDR3 length is 13 residues. Trimming took off 0 bases at V and 3 bases at J, with 6 bases between the two ends. The CDR3 sequence is CASSLGGEETQYF. In DNA, the CDR3 is TGTGCCAGCAGCTTGGGTGGGGAAGAGACCCAGTACTTC.

This rearrangement joins TRBV4-3 to TRBJ1-4; 7 nucleotides line up with TRBD1. The CDR3 has 16 residues. Per the germline V gene, CDR1 is LGHNA and CDR2 is YSLEER. V lost 0 bases, J lost 10 bases, and 11 bases stayed unmatched. The DNA for the CDR3 is TGCGCCAGCAGCCAAGAGAGGGGGCGCCTGGGCGGAAAACTGTTTTTT. The encoded protein is CASSQERGRLGGKLFF.

The chain uses TRBV4-3 and TRBJ2-1; perhaps TRBD2 as D (7 bases). Germline V gene data show CDR1 as LGHNA and CDR2 as YSLEER. The CDR3 sequence is 17 residues long. V lost 1 base and J 2 bases, leaving 15 bases between the germline ends. The chain's CDR3 is CASSQGGGPIAYNEQFF. The CDR3 DNA sequence: TGCGCCAGCAGCCAAGGGGGGGGCCCCATAGCCTACAATGAGCAGTTCTTC.

V gene TRBV11-2 combines with J gene TRBJ2-7; D is ambiguous. The CDR3 runs to 14 residues. Trimming removed 5 bases at V and 6 bases at J, with 17 bases between. Germline V lookup: CDR1 SGHAT, CDR2 FQNNGV. The CDR3 loop is CASSLSGPPREQYF. CDR3 sequence (DNA): TGTGCCAGCAGCCTATCGGGCCCCCCTCGCGAGCAGTACTTC.

The V call is TRBV4-1, the J call TRBJ2-7; 7 bases fit TRBD1. The CDR3 extends over 14 amino acids. V dropped 11 bases and J dropped 6; count of bases not matched to a gene: 16. Germline V gene data show CDR1 as MGHRA and CDR2 as YSYEKL. DNA for the CDR3: TGCGCCGCGGGCGAACAGGGGAGAAATAGCGAGCAGTACTTC. This encodes CAAGEQGRNSEQYF.

The chain employs TRBV6-5 and TRBJ2-1, with a possible D match to TRBD2 (7 bases). Trimming cost V 2 bases and J 6 bases, with 17 bases left between them. This CDR3 is 16 amino acids long. Germline CDR1 MNHEY, CDR2 SVGAGI. Written as DNA, the CDR3 is TGTGCCAGCAGTTACGGGTTGACAGGCGGGGGCAATGAGCAGTTCTTC. Its protein product is CASSYGLTGGGNEQFF.

The CDR3 reads CASSYMGAGEQYF. In DNA form, the CDR3 reads TGTGCCAGCAGTTACATGGGGGCCGGCGAGCAGTACTTC. The rearrangement uses TRBV6-5 and TRBJ2-7; D is possibly TRBD1 (6 bases). Germline-derived CDR1 and CDR2 are MNHEY and SVGAGI. Deletions cut 2 bases from V and 6 bases from J, with 11 bases between. The CDR3 is 13 amino acids.

V is TRBV4-3 and J is TRBJ2-2; 11 bases are a match to TRBD2. V dropped 4 bases and J dropped 6; count of bases not matched to a gene: 7. CDR3 size: 16 residues. Per germline, CDR1 LGHNA and CDR2 YSLEER. CDR3 region: CASSRLSGRAAGELFF. The CDR3 bases are TGCGCCAGCAGCCGTCTTAGCGGGAGGGCCGCCGGGGAGCTGTTTTTT.

The rearrangement uses TRBV5-4 and TRBJ2-1; TRBD2 matches at 7 bases. In germline, CDR1 is SGHNT, CDR2 YYREEE (reference sequence). The CDR3 loop spans 17 amino acids. J was trimmed by 6 bases and V by 4 bases; bases with no gene match: 16. The CDR3 DNA reads as TGTGCCAGCAGCCATTCGGCTCTAGCGGTCATGGGCAATGAGCAGTTCTTC. Translation gives CASSHSALAVMGNEQFF. The full variable domain, its missing parts supplied by reference TRBV5-4 and TRBJ2-1, is ETGVTQSPTHLIKTRGQQVTLRCSSQSGHNTVSWYQQALGQGPQFIFQYYREEENGRGNFPPRFSGLQFPNYSSELNVNALELDDSALYLCASSHSALAVMGNEQFFGPGTRLTVL.

Notes on this clone: Distinct nucleotide sequences in the sample also encode this CDR3. This chain connects TRBV4-3 to TRBJ1-1; 9 bases are shared with TRBD1. Trimming took 0 bases from V and 11 from J; bases not matched to a gene: 10. CDR1 and CDR2 (germline): LGHNA, YSLEER. CDR3 length: 15 residues. The CDR3 nucleotides are TGCGCCAGCAGCCAAGATCCCACGGGACAGGGTAACGCTTTCTTT. Protein product: CASSQDPTGQGNAFF.

The rearrangement joins TRBV28 to TRBJ2-5; TRBD2 is a possible D gene (5 bases). This CDR3 spans 15 amino acids. Germline V gives CDR1 MDHEN, CDR2 SYDVKM. Trimming took 2 bases from V and 2 from J, leaving 12 bases between them. The CDR3 protein is CASSLVRTEQETQYF. As DNA, the CDR3 is TGTGCCAGCAGTTTAGTCAGGACTGAACAAGAGACCCAGTACTTC.

The chain is built from TRBV27 and TRBJ2-6; D not resolved. CDR3 length: 15 amino acids. Trimming took 2 bases from V and 0 from J, leaving 5 bases between them. Germline V gene sequence: CDR1 MNHEY, CDR2 SMNVEV (reference sequence). In DNA form, the CDR3 reads TGTGCCAGCAGTTTAGGGTTCTCTGGGGCCAACGTCCTGACTTTC. This encodes CASSLGFSGANVLTF. Looking up the rest from reference TRBV27 and TRBJ2-6 gives the full variable domain: EAQVTQNPRYLITVTGKKLTVTCSQNMNHEYMSWYRQDPGLGLRQIYYSMNVEVTDKGDVPEGYKVSRKEKRNFPLILESPSPNQTSLYFCASSLGFSGANVLTFGAGSRLTVL.

The rearrangement joins TRBV5-6 to TRBJ1-2; 8 nucleotides agree with TRBD1. This CDR3 contains 15 residues. The V segment lost 4 bases and the J segment 4 bases; nucleotides outside the gene matches: 9. Germline CDR1 is SGHDT and CDR2 is YYEEEE. The CDR3 region has the DNA TGTGCCAGCAGCACCGGACAGGGTATCGTCTATGGCTACACCTTC. It yields the protein CASSTGQGIVYGYTF.

This clone is a singleton in its sample. This chain joins TRBV28 and TRBJ1-5; D ambiguous. CDR1 is MDHEN and CDR2 is SYDVKM in the germline V gene. Trimming cost V 3 bases and J 5 bases, with 23 bases left between them. The CDR3 spans 18 residues. The CDR3 reads CASSFPLGSPLGYQPQHF. As DNA, the CDR3 is TGTGCCAGCAGTTTTCCACTGGGCAGTCCCCTCGGTTATCAGCCCCAGCATTTT. Together with reference TRBV28 and TRBJ1-5, the CDR3 gives the full variable domain: DVKVTQSSRYLVKRTGEKVFLECVQDMDHENMFWYRQDPGLGLRLIYFSYDVKMKEKGDIPEGYSVSREKKERFSLILESASTNQTSMYLCASSFPLGSPLGYQPQHFGDGTRLSIL.

V and J are TRBV6-5 and TRBJ1-5; D is unresolved. From germline, CDR1 is MNHEY and CDR2 SVGAGI. Deletions cut 10 bases from V and 4 bases from J, with 11 bases between. The CDR3 spans 12 residues. For the CDR3, the DNA is TGTGCCACCTCGATGGGGAATCAGCCCCAGCATTTT. Protein: CATSMGNQPQHF.

The chain links TRBV19 to TRBJ2-1, with D perhaps matching TRBD2 (5 bases). Per germline, CDR1 LNHDA and CDR2 SQIVND (reference sequence). V lost 8 bases and J lost 2, with 10 bases in between. This CDR3 spans 13 amino acids. CDR3 amino acids: CASGLGAYNEQFF. In DNA form, the CDR3 reads TGTGCCAGTGGACTTGGGGCCTACAATGAGCAGTTCTTC.